This T cell receptor (beta chain) was captured by sequencing in a study of cytomegalovirus exposure and HLA in healthy donors. Study-wide points: Follow-up analysis seemed to connect common viral pathogens with several of the most significant clusters identified. Exclusion applied to some V segments, including TRBV6-2 and TRBV6-3, as they were indistinguishable. Most TCR sequences were rare, but some public TCRs occurred in many donors. In an earlier analysis, productive rearrangement rates for most beta V segments clustered near 87% or 30%.

Worth noting for this clone: Antigen: not known.

60 Vbeta and 13 Jbeta primers were used in PCR. Repertoires were generated with immunoSEQ multiplex PCR, while TCRdb's copy carries only in-frame clones and drops some. The repertoire holds about 120,000 clones, with roughly four fifths as singletons. The CDR3 has 21 residues. Source material: PBMCs. The chain joins TRBV21-1 to TRBJ2-6; TRBD1 is taken as the D call from the table, unchecked against the DNA. TRBV21-1 represents a pseudogene. This TCR came from a man aged 40-50 years in good health and CMV-seronegative. CDR3 bases: TGTGCCAGCAGCAAAAGGTGGGGTGGACACTCTTTTTGTTCTGGGGCCAACGTCCTGACTTTC. It specifies CASSKRWGGHSFCSGANVLTF.